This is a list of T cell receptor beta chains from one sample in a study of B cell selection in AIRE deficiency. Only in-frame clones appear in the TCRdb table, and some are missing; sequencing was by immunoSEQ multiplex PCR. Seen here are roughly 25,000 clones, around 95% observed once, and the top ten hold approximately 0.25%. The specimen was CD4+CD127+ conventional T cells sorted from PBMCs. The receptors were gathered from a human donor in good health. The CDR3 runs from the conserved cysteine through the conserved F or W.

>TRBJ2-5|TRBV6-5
CASSYPEETQYF
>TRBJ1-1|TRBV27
CASSLSAGLNTEAFF
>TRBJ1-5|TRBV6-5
CASSYRQGNQPQHF
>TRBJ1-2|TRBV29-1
CSVDIPTTYGYTF
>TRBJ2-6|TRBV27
CASKVGSLGSGANVLTF
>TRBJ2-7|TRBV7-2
CASSFSRPEQYF
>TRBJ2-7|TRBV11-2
CASSLEARQGIYEQYF
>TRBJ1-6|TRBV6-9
CASSRPGANSPLHF
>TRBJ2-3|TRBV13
CASSLLSSGGAPDTQYF
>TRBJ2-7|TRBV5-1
CASSLTSGSSYEQYF
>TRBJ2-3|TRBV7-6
CASSETDVTDTQYF
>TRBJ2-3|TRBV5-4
CASSFPPGEGGGDTQYF
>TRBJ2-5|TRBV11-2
CASSKGSIRGQETQYF
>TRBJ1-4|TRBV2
CASRANRGGEKLFF
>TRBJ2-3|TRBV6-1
CASSVWGRSTDTQYF
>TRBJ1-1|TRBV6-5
CASRTQREAFF
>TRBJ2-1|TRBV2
CASRRTDEQFF
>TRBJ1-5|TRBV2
CASSDSVFSNQPQHF
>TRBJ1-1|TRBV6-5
CASGENTEAFF
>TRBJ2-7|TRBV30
CAWSQGASTYEQYF
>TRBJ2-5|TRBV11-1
CASSPTSGETQYF
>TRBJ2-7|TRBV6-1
CASSSGTGTYEQYF
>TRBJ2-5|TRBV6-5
CASTEPGQGAETQYF
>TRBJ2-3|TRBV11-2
CASSLGQPQDTQYF
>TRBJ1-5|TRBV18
CASSPRGSNQPQHF
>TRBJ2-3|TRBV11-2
CASSLDIRDTQYF
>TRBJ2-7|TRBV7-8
CASSLLGTQRGQYF
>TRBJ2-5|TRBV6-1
CASRPQLAGLETQYF
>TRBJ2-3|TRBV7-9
CASSLRILDTQYF
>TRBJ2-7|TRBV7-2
CASSLVLVYEQYF
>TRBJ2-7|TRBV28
CASSFAFNEQYF
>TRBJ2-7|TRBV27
CASSFEGTYEQYF
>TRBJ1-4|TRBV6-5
CASSDGPNEKLFF
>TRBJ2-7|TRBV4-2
CASSLGTGVYEQYF
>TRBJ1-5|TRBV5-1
CASSFGDGNQPQHF
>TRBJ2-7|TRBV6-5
CAASQHSGLRGEQYF
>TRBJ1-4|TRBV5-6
CASTPYRDGEKLFF
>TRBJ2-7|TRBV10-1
CASPDRLGVPYEQYF
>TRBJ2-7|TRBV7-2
CASSFRVTSEQYF
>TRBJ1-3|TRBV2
CASSGYPVNAGNTIYF
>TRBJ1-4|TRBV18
CASSPPGSAEKLFF
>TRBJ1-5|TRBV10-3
CAISGANVNQPQHF
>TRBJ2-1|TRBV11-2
CASSQSGGANEQFF
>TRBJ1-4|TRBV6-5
CASSLRGSHEKLFF
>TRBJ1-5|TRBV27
CASSLEAGVDQPQHF
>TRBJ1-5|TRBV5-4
CASSSYGEGRNQPQHF